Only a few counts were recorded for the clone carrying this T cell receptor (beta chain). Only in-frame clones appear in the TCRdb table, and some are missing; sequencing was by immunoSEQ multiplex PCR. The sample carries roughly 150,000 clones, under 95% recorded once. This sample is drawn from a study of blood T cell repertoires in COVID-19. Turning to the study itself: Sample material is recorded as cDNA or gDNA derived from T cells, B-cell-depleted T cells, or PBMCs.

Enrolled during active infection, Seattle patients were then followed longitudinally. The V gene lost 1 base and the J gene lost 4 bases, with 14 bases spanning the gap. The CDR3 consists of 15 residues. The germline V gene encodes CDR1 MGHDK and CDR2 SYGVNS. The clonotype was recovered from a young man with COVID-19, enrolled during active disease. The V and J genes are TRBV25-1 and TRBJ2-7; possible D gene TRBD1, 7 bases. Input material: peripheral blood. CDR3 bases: TGTGCCAGCAGTGAATGGAGGGGGCGCGGTTACGAGCAGTACTTC. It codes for CASSEWRGRGYEQYF.